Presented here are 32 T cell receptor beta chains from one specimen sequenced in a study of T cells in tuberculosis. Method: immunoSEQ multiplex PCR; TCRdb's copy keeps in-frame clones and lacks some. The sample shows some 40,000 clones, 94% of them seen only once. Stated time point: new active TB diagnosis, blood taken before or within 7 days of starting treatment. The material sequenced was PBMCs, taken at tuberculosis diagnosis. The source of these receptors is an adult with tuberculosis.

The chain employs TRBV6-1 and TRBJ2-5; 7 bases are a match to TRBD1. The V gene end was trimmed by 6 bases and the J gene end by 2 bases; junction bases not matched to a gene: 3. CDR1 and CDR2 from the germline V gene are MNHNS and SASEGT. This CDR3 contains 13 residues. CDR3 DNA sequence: TGTGCCAGCAGGAGACAGGGACAAGAGACCCAGTACTTC. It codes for CASRRQGQETQYF.

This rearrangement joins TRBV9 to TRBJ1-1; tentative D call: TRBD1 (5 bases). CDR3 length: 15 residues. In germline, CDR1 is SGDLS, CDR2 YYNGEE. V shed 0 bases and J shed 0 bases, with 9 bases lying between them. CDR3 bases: TGTGCCAGCAGCGTAGTGCACAGGATGAACACTGAAGCTTTCTTT. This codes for CASSVVHRMNTEAFF.

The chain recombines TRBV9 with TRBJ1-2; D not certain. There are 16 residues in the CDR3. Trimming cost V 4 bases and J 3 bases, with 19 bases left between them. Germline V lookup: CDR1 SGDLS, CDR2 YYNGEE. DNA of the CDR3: TGTGCCAGCAGCCCAGATAAGGAGGGCTCCGACTATGGCTACACCTTC. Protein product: CASSPDKEGSDYGYTF.

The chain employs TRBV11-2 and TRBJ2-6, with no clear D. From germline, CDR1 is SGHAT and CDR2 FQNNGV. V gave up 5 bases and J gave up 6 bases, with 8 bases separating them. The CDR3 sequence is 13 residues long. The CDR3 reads CASSLRSANVLTF. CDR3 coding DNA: TGTGCCAGCAGCCTCCGTTCGGCCAACGTCCTGACTTTC.

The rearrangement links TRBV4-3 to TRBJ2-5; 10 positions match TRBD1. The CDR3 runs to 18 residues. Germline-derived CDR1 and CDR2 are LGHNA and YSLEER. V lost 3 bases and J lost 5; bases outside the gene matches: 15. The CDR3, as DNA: TGCGCCAGCAGCCATGTATTCTCCGGAGGGACAGGGGTGGAGACCCAGTACTTC. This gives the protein CASSHVFSGGTGVETQYF.

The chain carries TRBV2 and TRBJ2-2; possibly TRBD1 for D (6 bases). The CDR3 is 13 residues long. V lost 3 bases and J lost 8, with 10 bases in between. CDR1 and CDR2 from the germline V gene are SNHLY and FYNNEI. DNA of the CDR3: TGTGCCAGCAGTGACAGGGGATCGGGGGAGCTGTTTTTT. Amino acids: CASSDRGSGELFF.

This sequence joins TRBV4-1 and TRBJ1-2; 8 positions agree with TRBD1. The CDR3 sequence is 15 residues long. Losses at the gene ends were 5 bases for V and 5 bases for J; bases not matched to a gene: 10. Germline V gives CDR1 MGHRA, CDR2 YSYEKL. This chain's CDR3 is CASSEGGRGPYGYTF. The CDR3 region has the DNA TGCGCCAGCAGCGAAGGGGGCAGGGGGCCTTATGGCTACACCTTC.

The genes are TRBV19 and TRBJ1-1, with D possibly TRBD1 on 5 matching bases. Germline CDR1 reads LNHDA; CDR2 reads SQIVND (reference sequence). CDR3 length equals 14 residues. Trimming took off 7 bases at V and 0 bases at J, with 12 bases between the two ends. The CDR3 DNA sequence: TGTGCCAGTACACGACAGCGAATGAACACTGAAGCTTTCTTT. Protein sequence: CASTRQRMNTEAFF.

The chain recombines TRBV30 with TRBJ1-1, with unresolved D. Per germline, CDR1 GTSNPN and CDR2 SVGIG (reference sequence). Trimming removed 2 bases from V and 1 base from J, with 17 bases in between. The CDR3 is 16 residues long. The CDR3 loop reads CAWSFPRGRGNTEAFF. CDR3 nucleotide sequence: TGTGCCTGGAGTTTCCCTCGAGGGAGAGGGAACACTGAAGCTTTCTTT.

The CDR3 is CSVEGLVLNTEAFF. The CDR3 bases are TGCAGCGTTGAAGGTCTTGTGTTGAACACTGAAGCTTTCTTT. The chain is built from TRBV29-1 and TRBJ1-1; D is unclear. The CDR3 covers 14 residues. CDR1 SQVTM and CDR2 ANQGSEA come from the germline V gene. The V gene lost 1 base and the J gene lost 0 bases, with 9 bases spanning the gap.

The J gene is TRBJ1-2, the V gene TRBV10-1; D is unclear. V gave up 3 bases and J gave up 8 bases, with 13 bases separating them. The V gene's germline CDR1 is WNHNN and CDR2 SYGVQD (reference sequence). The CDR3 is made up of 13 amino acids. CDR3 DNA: TGCGCCAGCAGTGAAATGAGGGATACGGGCTACACCTTC. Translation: CASSEMRDTGYTF.

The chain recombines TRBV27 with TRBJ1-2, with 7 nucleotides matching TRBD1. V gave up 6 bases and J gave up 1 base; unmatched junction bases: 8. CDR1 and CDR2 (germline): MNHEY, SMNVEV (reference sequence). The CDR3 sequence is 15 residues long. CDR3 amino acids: CASSEDRVGNYGYTF. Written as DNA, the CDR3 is TGTGCCAGCAGCGAAGACAGGGTGGGTAACTATGGCTACACCTTC.

The CDR3: CASSASGGFETQYF. CDR3 sequence (DNA): TGTGCCAGCAGTGCTAGCGGGGGTTTTGAGACCCAGTACTTC. V usage is TRBV2 and J usage is TRBJ2-5; TRBD2 matches at 10 bases. With 4 bases clipped from V and 5 bases from J, the junction kept 4 bases outside the gene matches. Germline CDR1 reads SNHLY; CDR2 reads FYNNEI. The CDR3 extends over 14 amino acids.

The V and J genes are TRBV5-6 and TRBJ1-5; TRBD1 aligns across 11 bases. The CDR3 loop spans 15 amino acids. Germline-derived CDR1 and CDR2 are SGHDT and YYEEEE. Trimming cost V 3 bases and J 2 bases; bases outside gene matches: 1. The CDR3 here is CASSWGQGGNQPQHF. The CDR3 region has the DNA TGTGCCAGCAGCTGGGGACAGGGGGGCAATCAGCCCCAGCATTTT.

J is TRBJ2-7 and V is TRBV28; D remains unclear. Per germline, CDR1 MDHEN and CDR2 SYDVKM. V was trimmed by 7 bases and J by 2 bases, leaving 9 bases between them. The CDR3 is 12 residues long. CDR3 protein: CASNQDAYEQYF. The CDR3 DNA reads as TGTGCCAGCAACCAGGATGCCTACGAGCAGTACTTC.

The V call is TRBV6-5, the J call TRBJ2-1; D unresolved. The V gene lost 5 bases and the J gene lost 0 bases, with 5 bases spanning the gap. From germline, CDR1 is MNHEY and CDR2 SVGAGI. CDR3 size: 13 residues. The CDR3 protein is CASSLSSYNEQFF. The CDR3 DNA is TGTGCCAGCAGTCTGAGCTCCTACAATGAGCAGTTCTTC.

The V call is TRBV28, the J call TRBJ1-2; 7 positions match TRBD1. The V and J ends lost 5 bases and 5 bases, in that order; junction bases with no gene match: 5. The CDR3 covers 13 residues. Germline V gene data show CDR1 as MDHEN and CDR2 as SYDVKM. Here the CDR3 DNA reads TGTGCCAGCAGTCACGGGACAGTTTATGGCTACACCTTC. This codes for CASSHGTVYGYTF.

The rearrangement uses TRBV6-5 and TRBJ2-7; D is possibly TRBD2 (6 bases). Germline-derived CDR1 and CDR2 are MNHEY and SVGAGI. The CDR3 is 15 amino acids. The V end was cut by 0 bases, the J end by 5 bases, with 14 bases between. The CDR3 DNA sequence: TGTGCCAGCAGTTACTCAATTAGCGGAATCGACGAGCAGTACTTC. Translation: CASSYSISGIDEQYF.

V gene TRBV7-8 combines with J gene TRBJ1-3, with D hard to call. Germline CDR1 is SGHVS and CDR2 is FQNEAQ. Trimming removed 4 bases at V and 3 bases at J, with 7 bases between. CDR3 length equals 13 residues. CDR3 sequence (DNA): TGTGCCAGCAGCTCGGGTCGTGGAAACACCATATATTTT. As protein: CASSSGRGNTIYF.

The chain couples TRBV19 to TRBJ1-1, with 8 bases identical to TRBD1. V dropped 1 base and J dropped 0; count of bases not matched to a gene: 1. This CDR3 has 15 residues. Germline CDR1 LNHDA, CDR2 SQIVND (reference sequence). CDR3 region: CASSIGDRLNTEAFF. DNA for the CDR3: TGTGCCAGTAGTATAGGGGACAGGCTGAACACTGAAGCTTTCTTT.

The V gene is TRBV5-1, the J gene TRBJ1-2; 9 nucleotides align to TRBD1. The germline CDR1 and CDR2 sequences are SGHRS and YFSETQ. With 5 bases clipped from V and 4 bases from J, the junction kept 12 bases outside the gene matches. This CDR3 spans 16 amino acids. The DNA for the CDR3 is TGCGCCAGCAGTTTGACAGGGGGTCGCCCTTCCTATGGCTACACCTTC. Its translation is CASSLTGGRPSYGYTF.

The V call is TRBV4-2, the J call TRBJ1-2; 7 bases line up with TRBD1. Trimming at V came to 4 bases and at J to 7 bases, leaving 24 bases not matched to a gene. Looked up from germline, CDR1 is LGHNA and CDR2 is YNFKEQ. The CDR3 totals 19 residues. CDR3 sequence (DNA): TGTGCCAGCAGCCTTGTCCGATCGCGAGGGACAGCCGCCGGGGGTGGCTACACCTTC. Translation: CASSLVRSRGTAAGGGYTF.

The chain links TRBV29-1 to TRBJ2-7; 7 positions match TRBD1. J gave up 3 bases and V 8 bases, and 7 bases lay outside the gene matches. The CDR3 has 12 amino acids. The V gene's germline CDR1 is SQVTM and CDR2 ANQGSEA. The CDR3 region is CSFRQGNYEQYF. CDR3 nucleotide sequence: TGCAGCTTCCGACAGGGCAACTACGAGCAGTACTTC.

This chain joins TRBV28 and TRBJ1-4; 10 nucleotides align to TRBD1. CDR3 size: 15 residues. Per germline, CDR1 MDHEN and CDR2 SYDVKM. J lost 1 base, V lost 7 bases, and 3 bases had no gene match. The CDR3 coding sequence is TGTGCCAGCAACGACAGGGGGCGAACTAATGAAAAACTGTTTTTT. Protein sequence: CASNDRGRTNEKLFF.

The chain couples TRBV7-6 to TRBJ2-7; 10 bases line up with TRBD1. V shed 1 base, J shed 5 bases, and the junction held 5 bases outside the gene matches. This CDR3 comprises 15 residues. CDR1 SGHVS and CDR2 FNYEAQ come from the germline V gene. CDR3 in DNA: TGTGCCAGCAGCTTAGGAGGGACAGGGGCCCACGAGCAGTACTTC. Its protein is CASSLGGTGAHEQYF. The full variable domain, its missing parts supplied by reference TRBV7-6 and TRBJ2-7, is GAGVSQSPRYKVTKRGQDVALRCDPISGHVSLYWYRQALGQGPEFLTYFNYEAQQDKSGLPNDRFSAERPEGSISTLTIQRTEQRDSAMYRCASSLGGTGAHEQYFGPGTRLTVT.

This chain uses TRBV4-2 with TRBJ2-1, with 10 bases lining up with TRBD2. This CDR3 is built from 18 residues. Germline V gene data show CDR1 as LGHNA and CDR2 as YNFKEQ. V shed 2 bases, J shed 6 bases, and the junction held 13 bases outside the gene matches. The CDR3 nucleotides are TGTGCCAGCAGCCAACCTTACCGACGGACTAGCGGCCTCAATGAGCAGTTCTTC. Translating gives CASSQPYRRTSGLNEQFF.

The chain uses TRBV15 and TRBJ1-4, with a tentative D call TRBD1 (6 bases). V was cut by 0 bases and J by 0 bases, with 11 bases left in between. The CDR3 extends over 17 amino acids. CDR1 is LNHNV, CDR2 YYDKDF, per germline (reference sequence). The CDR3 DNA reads TGTGCCACCAGCAGAGACAGGGGTATATCAACTAATGAAAAACTGTTTTTT. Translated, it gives CATSRDRGISTNEKLFF.

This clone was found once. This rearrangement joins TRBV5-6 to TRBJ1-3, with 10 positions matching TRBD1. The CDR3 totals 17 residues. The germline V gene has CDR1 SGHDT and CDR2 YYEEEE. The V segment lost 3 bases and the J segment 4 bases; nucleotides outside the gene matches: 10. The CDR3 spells CASSSNLGQGMGNTIYF. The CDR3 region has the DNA TGTGCCAGCAGCTCAAACCTGGGACAGGGGATGGGAAACACCATATATTTT.

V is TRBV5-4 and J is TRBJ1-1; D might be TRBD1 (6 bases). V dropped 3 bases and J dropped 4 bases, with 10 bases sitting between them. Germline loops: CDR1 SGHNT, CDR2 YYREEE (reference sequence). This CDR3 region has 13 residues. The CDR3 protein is CASSSPGATEAFF. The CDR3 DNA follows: TGTGCCAGCAGCTCCCCAGGGGCCACTGAAGCTTTCTTT. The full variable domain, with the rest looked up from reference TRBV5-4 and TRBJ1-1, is ETGVTQSPTHLIKTRGQQVTLRCSSQSGHNTVSWYQQALGQGPQFIFQYYREEENGRGNFPPRFSGLQFPNYSSELNVNALELDDSALYLCASSSPGATEAFFGQGTRLTVV.

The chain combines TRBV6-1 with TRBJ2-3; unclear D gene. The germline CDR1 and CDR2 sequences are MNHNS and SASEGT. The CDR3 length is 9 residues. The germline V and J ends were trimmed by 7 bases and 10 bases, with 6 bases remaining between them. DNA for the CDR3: TGTGCCAGCACCCTTTCGCAGTATTTT. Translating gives CASTLSQYF.

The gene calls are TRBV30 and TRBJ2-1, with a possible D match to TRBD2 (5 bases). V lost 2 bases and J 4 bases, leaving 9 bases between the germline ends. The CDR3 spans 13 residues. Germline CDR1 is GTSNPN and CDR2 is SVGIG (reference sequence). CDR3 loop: CAWSTAGYNEQFF. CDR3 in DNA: TGTGCCTGGAGTACGGCGGGTTACAATGAGCAGTTCTTC.

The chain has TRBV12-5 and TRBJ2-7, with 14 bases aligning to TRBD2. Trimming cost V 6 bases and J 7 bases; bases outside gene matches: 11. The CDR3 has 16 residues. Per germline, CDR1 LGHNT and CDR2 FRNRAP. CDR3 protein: CASGRLAGGRVGEQYF. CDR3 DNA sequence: TGTGCTAGTGGCAGACTAGCGGGGGGGCGAGTAGGTGAGCAGTACTTC.